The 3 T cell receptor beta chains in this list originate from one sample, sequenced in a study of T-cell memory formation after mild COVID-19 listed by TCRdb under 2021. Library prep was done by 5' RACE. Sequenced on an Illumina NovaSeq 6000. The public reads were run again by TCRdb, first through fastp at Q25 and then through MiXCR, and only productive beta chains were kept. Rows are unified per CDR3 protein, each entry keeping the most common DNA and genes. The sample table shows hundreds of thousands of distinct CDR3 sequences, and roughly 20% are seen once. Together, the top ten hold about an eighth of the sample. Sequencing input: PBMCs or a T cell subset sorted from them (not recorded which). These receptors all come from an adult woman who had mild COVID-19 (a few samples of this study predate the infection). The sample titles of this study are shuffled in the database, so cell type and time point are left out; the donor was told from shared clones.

In DNA, the CDR3 is TGTGCCAGCAGAGAGGGTTTTAATACAGATACGCAGTATTTT. Amino acids: CASREGFNTDTQYF. V usage is TRBV6-6 and J usage is TRBJ2-3; possibly TRBD2 for D (5 bases). The CDR3 extends over 14 amino acids. V gave up 6 bases and J gave up 3 bases, with 13 bases separating them. Germline assignment: CDR1 MNHNY and CDR2 SVGAGI (reference sequence).

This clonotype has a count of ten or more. CDR3 region: CASSLTRTRSEAFF. As DNA, the CDR3 is TGTGCCAGCAGCTTAACAAGAACCAGAAGTGAAGCTTTCTTT. The chain is built from TRBV7-9 and TRBJ1-1; D unresolved. CDR1 and CDR2 from the germline V gene are SEHNR and FQNEAQ (reference sequence). V lost 2 bases and J lost 7, with 14 bases in between. This CDR3 has 14 residues.

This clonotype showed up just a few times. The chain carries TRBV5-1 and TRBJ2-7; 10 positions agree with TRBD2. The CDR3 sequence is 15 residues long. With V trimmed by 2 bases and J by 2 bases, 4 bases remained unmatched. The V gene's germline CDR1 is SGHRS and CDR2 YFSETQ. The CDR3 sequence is CASSFRTSGPYEQYF. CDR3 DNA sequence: TGCGCCAGCAGCTTTAGGACTAGCGGTCCCTACGAGCAGTACTTC.